The 3 T cell receptor beta chains listed next were all sequenced from one sample in a study of T-cell reconstitution after alpha-beta-depleted transplantation in children. The library targeted TCRbeta and was prepared with unique molecular identifiers. One entry per CDR3 protein results from TCRdb running MiXCR on the PCR reads. The sample consists of fewer than 120,000 distinct CDR3 sequences, approximately 10% of them appearing once. The source was PBMCs from the stem cell graft donor, collected from the stem cell graft. Receptors originate from a human donor who donated a stem cell graft to a child with acute lymphoblastic leukemia.

This clonotype was recorded at least ten times. V usage is TRBV12-3 or TRBV12-4 and J usage is TRBJ2-1; 9 bases are shared with TRBD2. CDR3 size: 13 residues. Trimming cost V 6 bases and J 9 bases; bases outside gene matches: 6. The DNA for the CDR3 is TGTGCCAGCAGGATTAGCGGGAGAGGTGAGCAGTTCTTC. It codes for CASRISGRGEQFF.

Ten or more counts support this clonotype. V and J are TRBV9 and TRBJ2-2; 10 bases line up with TRBD2. The V segment lost 4 bases and the J segment 4 bases; nucleotides outside the gene matches: 10. Germline V gene lookup returns CDR1 SGDLS and CDR2 YYNGEE. The CDR3 covers 17 residues. The CDR3 is CASSPPASGSFTGELFF. In DNA form, the CDR3 reads TGTGCCAGCAGCCCTCCCGCTAGCGGGAGTTTCACCGGGGAGCTGTTTTTT.

This clonotype appeared many times. This rearrangement joins TRBV12-3 or TRBV12-4 to TRBJ2-3; D ambiguous. V was cut by 3 bases and J by 2 bases, with 3 bases left in between. The CDR3 has 12 residues. CDR3 amino acids: CASSFFTDTQYF. CDR3 sequence (DNA): TGTGCCAGCAGTTTCTTCACAGATACGCAGTATTTT.